This T cell receptor (beta chain) was profiled in a study of OX40 agonist ivuxolimab in advanced cancers. Context from the whole study: Ivuxolimab, which targeted the costimulatory receptor OX40 (CD134), was an agonistic, fully human IgG2 monoclonal antibody. Intravenous ivuxolimab was administered to patients every 2 weeks at six dose levels: 0.01, 0.1, 0.3, 1.5, 3 and 10 mg/kg. Of the approximately 50 patients in dose escalation, about 20 had hepatocellular carcinoma, about 15 had melanoma, 9 had renal cell carcinoma and 9 had head and neck cancer. In the dose-escalation cohort, more than 75% of patients were male, and the mean age was roughly 60 years, with a range of 23 to 79. Patients were allowed to have had prior anti-PD-1, anti-PD-L1 or anti-CTLA-4 therapy, and approximately 43% of the dose-escalation patients had previously received checkpoint inhibitors. Partial responses occurred in three dose-escalation patients, of whom one had hepatocellular carcinoma and two had cutaneous melanoma. The purpose of peripheral TCRbeta sequencing was to test whether ivuxolimab changed TCR sequence diversity and led to clonal T-cell expansion. The monotherapy dose-escalation portion (N of about 50 patients) of the phase I ivuxolimab trial is reported in the paper. What the research found in general, with its limitations: In the 0.1-3.0 mg/kg groups, partial responders were among the patients with the lowest normalized peripheral clonal expansion, particularly in CD8+ T cells. At doses of 0.1 to 3.0 mg/kg, clonal expansion of both CD4+ and CD8+ T cells in blood was seen between baseline and week 6. Low levels of normalized T-cell clonal expansion were also seen in some nonresponding patients. The antigen specificity of the clonally expanded peripheral T cells was not determined. After ivuxolimab, expanded clones were on average more numerous among CD8+ T cells than among CD4+ T cells.

For sequencing of the TCRbeta CDR3 region, genomic DNA was extracted from the sorted cells. TCRbeta CDR3 regions were sequenced using the immunoSEQ Assay. The clones in this table, taken by TCRdb from immuneACCESS, are in-frame only. Not every clone is retained; where verified, under half of the shortfall comes from an unresolved V gene, and the cause of the rest is unknown. The sample includes 65,000 to 95,000 clones, with almost 85% observed a single time. The biggest ten clones account for roughly 2% of the sample. A word on this clone: Its antigen is not yet known. No per-base quality is available; no much larger clone lies one base away.

As encoded in the germline V gene (reference sequence), CDR1 is SGHNT while CDR2 is YYREEE. The CDR3 goes from the cysteine to the phenylalanine over 15 residues. Of all the DNA, just the CDR3 is kept, 45 bases in frame from base 1. The germline V and J ends show losses of 0 bases and 4 bases respectively, and no gene match explains 4 bases of the junction. Patients with autoimmune disease history or receiving systemic immunosuppression were excluded from the trial. Peripheral blood for TCR sequencing was collected from all dose cohorts at baseline, on cycle 4 day 1, and on cycle 7 day 1. The samples were taken from a phase I, first-in-human, multicenter, open-label dose-escalation trial of ivuxolimab. Adults with locally advanced or metastatic melanoma, renal cell carcinoma, hepatocellular carcinoma or head and neck squamous cell carcinoma were enrolled in the trial. Before TCR sequencing, CD4+ T cells and CD8+ T cells were sorted from peripheral blood as separate populations.

This specimen consisted of CD4+ or CD8+ T cells sorted from blood, obtained in a trial of the OX40 agonist ivuxolimab. This receptor was taken from an adult with an advanced solid tumor such as melanoma, head and neck, liver or kidney cancer. This sequence uses TRBV5-4 and TRBJ1-3; 7 junctional bases match TRBD1. This receptor carries the CDR3 CASSLEGARGNTIYF. In nucleotides, the sequence is TGTGCCAGCAGCTTGGAGGGGGCGCGAGGAAACACCATATATTTT.